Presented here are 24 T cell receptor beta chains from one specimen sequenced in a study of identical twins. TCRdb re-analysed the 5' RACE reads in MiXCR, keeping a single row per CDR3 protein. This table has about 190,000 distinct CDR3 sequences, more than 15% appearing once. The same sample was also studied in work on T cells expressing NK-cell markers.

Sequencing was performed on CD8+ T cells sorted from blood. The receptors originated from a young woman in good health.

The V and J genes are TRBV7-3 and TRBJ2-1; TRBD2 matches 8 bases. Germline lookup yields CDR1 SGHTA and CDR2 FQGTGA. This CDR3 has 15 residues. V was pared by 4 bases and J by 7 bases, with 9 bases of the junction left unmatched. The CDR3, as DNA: TGTGCCAGCAGCTCTCGGGGGGGCTTGGGAAATGAGCAGTTCTTC. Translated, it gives CASSSRGGLGNEQFF.

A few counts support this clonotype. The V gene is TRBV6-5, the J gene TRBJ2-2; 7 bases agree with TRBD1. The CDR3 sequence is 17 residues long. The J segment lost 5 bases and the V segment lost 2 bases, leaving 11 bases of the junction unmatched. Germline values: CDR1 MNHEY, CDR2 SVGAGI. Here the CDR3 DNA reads TGTGCCAGCAGTTACCTACCCCGGGACAGATTTACCGGGGAGCTGTTTTTT. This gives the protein CASSYLPRDRFTGELFF.

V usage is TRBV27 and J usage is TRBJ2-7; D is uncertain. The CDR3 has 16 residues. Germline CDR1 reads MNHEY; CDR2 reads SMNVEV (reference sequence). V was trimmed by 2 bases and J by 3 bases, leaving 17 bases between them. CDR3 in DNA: TGTGCCAGCAGTTTAACCCCCCCCAAGTCGCTCTACGAGCAGTACTTC. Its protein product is CASSLTPPKSLYEQYF.

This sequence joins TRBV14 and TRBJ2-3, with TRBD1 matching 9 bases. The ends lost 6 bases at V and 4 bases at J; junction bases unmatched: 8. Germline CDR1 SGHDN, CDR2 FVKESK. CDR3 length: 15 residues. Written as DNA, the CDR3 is TGTGCCAGCAGTCGTCCGGGACAGGGACCAGATACGCAGTATTTT. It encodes CASSRPGQGPDTQYF.

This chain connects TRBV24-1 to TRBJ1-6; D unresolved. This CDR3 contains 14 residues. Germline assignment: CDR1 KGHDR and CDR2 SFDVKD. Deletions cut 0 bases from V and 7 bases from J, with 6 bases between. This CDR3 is CATSDLMGNSPLHF. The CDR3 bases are TGTGCCACCAGTGATTTGATGGGGAATTCACCCCTCCACTTT.

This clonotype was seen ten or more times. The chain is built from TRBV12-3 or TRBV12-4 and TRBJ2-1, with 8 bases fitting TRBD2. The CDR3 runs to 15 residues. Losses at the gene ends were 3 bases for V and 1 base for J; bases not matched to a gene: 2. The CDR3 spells CASSFGGGSYNEQFF. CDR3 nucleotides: TGTGCCAGCAGTTTCGGCGGGGGGTCCTACAATGAGCAGTTCTTC.

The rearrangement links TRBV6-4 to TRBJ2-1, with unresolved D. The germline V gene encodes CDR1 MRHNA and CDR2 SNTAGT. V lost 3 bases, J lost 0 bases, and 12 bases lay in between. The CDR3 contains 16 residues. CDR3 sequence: CASSDVGFGSYNEQFF. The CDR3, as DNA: TGTGCCAGCAGTGATGTGGGTTTTGGCTCCTACAATGAGCAGTTCTTC.

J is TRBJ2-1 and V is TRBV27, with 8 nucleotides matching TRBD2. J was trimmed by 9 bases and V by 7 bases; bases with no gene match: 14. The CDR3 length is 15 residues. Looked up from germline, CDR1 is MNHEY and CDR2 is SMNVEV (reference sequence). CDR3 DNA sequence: TGTGCCAGCACCTTCGGGGGGGCCTGGAACCGTGAGCAGTTCTTC. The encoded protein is CASTFGGAWNREQFF.

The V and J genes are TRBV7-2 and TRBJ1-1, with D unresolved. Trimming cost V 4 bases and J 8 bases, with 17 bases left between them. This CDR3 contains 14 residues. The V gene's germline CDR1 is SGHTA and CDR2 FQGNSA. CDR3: CASSSAQAGTEAFF. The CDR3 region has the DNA TGTGCCAGCAGCTCCGCCCAGGCTGGCACCGAAGCTTTCTTT.

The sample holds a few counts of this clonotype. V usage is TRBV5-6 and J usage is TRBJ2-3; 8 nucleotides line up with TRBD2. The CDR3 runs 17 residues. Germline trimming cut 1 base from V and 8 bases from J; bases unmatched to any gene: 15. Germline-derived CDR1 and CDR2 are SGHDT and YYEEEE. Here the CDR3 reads CASSLHPGGPRKGTQYF. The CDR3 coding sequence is TGTGCCAGCAGCTTGCATCCGGGAGGGCCGAGGAAAGGTACGCAGTATTTT. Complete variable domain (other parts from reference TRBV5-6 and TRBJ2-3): DAGVTQSPTHLIKTRGQQVTLRCSPKSGHDTVSWYQQALGQGPQFIFQYYEEEERQRGNFPDRFSGHQFPNYSSELNVNALLLGDSALYLCASSLHPGGPRKGTQYFGPGTRLTVL.

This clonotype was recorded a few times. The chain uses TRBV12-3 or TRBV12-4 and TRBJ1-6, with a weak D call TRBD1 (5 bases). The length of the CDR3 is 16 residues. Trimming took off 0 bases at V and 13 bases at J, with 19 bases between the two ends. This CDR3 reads CASSLAGYAWGNPLHF. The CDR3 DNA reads TGTGCCAGCAGTTTAGCAGGGTATGCGTGGGGGAACCCCCTCCACTTT.

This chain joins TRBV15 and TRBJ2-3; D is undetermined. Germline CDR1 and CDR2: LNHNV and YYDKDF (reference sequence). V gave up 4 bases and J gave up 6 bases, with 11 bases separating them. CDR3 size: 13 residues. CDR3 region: CATSTPSGDTQYF. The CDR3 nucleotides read TGTGCCACCAGCACCCCTTCCGGGGATACGCAGTATTTT.

The CDR3 here is CSVYESEDTQYF. As DNA, the CDR3 is TGCAGCGTTTATGAATCCGAAGATACGCAGTATTTT. The V and J genes are TRBV29-1 and TRBJ2-3, with unresolved D. Trimming stripped 5 bases from V and 5 bases from J, with 11 bases between. This CDR3 has 12 residues. Germline loops: CDR1 SQVTM, CDR2 ANQGSEA.

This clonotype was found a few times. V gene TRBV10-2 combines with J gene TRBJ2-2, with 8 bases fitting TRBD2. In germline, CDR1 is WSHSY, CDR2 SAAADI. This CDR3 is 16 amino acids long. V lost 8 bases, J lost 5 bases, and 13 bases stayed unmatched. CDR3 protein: CASYSAGAGITGELFF. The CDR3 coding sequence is TGCGCCAGCTATTCAGCGGGAGCGGGCATAACCGGGGAGCTGTTTTTT.

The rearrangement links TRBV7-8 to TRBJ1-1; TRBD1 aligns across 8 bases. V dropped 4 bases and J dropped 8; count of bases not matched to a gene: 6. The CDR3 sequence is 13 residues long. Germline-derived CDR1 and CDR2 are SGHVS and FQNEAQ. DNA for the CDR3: TGTGCCAGCAGCTGGACAGGGTCTGGGGAAGCTTTCTTT. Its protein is CASSWTGSGEAFF.

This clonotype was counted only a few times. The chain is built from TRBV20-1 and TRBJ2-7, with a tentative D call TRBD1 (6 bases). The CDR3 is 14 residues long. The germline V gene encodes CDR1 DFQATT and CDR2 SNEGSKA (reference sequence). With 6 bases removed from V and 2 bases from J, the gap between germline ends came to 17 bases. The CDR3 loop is CSASPTGFAYEQYF. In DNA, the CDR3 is TGCAGTGCAAGTCCGACAGGCTTTGCCTACGAGCAGTACTTC.

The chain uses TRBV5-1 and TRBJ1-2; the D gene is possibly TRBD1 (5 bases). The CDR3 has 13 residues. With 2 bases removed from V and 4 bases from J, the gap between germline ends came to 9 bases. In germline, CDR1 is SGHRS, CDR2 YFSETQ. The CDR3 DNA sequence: TGCGCCAGCAGCTTAAGGGGCCGCTATGGCTACACCTTC. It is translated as CASSLRGRYGYTF.

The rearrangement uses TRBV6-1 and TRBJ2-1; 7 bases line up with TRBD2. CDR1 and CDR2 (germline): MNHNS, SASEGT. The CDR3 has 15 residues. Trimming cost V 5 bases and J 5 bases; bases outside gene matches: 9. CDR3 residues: CASSPDLAENNEQFF. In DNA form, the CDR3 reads TGTGCCAGCAGTCCAGACCTAGCGGAAAACAATGAGCAGTTCTTC.

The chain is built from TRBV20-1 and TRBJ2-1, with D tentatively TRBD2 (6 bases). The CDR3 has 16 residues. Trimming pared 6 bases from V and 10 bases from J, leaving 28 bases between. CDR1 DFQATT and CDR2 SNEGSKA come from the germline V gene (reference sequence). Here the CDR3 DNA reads TGCAGTGCCCGGGACCGGGACTCAATACGTCCGGAGGAGCAGTTCTTC. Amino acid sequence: CSARDRDSIRPEEQFF.

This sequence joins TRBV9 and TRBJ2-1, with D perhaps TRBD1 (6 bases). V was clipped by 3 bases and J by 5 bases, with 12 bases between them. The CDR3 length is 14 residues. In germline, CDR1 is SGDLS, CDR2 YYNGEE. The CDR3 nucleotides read TGTGCCAGCAGCGAAACAGGGTGGGACAATGAGCAGTTCTTC. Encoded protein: CASSETGWDNEQFF. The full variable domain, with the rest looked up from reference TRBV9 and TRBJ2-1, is DSGVTQTPKHLITATGQRVTLRCSPRSGDLSVYWYQQSLDQGLQFLIQYYNGEERAKGNILERFSAQQFPDLHSELNLSSLELGDSALYFCASSETGWDNEQFFGPGTRLTVL.

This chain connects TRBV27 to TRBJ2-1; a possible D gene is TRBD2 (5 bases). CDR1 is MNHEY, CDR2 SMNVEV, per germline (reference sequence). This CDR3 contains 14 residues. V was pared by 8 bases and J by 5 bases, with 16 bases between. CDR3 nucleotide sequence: TGTGCCAGCCGGCCGGGAAGCCCGAACAATGAGCAGTTCTTC. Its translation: CASRPGSPNNEQFF.

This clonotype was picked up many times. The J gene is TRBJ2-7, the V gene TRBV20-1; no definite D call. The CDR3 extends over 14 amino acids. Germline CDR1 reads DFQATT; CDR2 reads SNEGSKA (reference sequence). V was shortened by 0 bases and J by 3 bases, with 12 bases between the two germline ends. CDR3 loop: CSARDIRRDYEQYF. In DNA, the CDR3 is TGCAGTGCTAGAGATATCCGCAGAGACTACGAGCAGTACTTC.

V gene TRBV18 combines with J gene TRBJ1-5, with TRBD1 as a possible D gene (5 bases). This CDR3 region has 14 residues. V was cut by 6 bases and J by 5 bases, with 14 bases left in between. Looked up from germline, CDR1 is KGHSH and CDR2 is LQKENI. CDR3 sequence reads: CASSLAQGYQPQHF. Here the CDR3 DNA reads TGTGCCAGCTCGCTAGCCCAGGGCTATCAGCCCCAGCATTTT. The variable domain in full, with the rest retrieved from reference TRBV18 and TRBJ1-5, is NAGVMQNPRHLVRRRGQEARLRCSPMKGHSHVYWYRQLPEEGLKFMVYLQKENIIDESGMPKERFSAEFPKEGPSILRIQQVVRGDSAAYFCASSLAQGYQPQHFGDGTRLSIL.

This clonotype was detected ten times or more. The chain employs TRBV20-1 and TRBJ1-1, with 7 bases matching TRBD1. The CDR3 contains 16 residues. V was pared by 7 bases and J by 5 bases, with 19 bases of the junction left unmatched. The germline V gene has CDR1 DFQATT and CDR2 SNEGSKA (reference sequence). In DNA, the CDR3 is TGCAGTGAAGGGGGTGACAGGGCAATTGGTTTGACTGAAGCTTTCTTT. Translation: CSEGGDRAIGLTEAFF.